Below, one T cell receptor (beta chain) is given with its context. Its specificity is not known. This sample was taken from a study of T cell repertoires in cytomegalovirus infection. Study background: In public TCR beta signatures, there were indications of both CMV infection and matching HLA type.

The CDR3 has 17 residues. V lost 0 bases, J lost 3 bases, and 9 bases stayed unmatched. Germline CDR1 is KGHSH and CDR2 is LQKENI. Whole-study findings and limits: Ex vivo responses were dominated by HLA-C-restricted CMV-specific TCR beta clonotypes.

TCRdb reanalysed the reads using MiXCR and keeps one entry per CDR3 protein. The table includes fewer than 350,000 distinct CDR3 sequences, 15% to 20% detected once. This clonotype was sampled from a human donor in good health (CMV status not recorded). Some clones in this sample may be carry-over from other donors' samples. Sequencing was carried out using PBMCs. This chain links TRBV18 with TRBJ1-2; 8 bases align to TRBD1. DNA of the CDR3: TGTGCCAGCTCACCACCGTATGCCCCAGGGGGCGACTATGGCTACACCTTC. Its protein is CASSPPYAPGGDYGYTF.